This record looks at one TCR beta chain sequence and its context. Its antigen is unidentified. The record originates from a study of neoadjuvant nivolumab and ipilimumab in lung cancer. The overall study: Patients got nivolumab 3 mg/kg on days 1, 15 and 29; combination added ipilimumab 1 mg/kg day 1.

The CDR3 spans 16 residues. V lost 3 bases to trimming and J lost 3 bases; unmatched junction nucleotides: 5. CDR1 is KGHSH, CDR2 LQKENI, per germline. Study conclusions and caveats: Blood richness before therapy tracked richness in tumors resected after neoadjuvant therapy. A small number of samples were TCR sequenced. TCR richness and clonality were higher in tumors than adjacent uninvolved lung.

The repertoire was sequenced with immunoSEQ multiplex PCR; TCRdb's copy has only in-frame clones and lacks some. The sample comprises 20,000 to 25,000 clones, more than 70% of which are singletons, and more than 20% rests with the top ten. The clonotype originates from an adult with non-small cell lung cancer. The sequencing used peripheral blood, collected before neoadjuvant nivolumab, alone or with ipilimumab. The chain recombines TRBV18 with TRBJ1-2; TRBD1 matches at 12 bases. In nucleotides, the CDR3 is TGTGCCAGCTCACCGGGACAGGGGGCTTGGGACTATGGCTACACCTTC. This translates into CASSPGQGAWDYGYTF.